This record looks at one T cell receptor beta chain sequence and its context. TCRdb keeps only in-frame clones here, not all; method: immunoSEQ multiplex PCR. The table lists over 65,000 clones, around 97% of them singletons. This CDR3 is 19 amino acids long. V was pared by 5 bases and J by 3 bases, with 27 bases between. Germline V lookup: CDR1 MNHEY, CDR2 SMNVEV (reference sequence). This sample was taken from a study of technical replicates of blood from several donors. The source material was T cells isolated from PBMCs. The J gene is TRBJ2-3, the V gene TRBV27, with a possible D match to TRBD2 (5 bases). The TCR originated in a human donor in good health. Here the CDR3 DNA reads TGTGCCAGCAGTCCTCCTTACTCCCTAACGCGAAGAGGGACAGATACGCAGTATTTT. It codes for CASSPPYSLTRRGTDTQYF.